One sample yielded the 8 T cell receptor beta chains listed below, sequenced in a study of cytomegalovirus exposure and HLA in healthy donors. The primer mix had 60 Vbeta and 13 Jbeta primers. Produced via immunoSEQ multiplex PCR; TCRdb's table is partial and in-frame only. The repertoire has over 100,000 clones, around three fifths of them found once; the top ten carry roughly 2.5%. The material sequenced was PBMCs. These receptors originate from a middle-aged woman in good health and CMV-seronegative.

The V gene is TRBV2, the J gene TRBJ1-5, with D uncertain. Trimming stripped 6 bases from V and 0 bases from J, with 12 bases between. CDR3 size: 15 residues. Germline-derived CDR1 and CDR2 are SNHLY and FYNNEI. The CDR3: CASRATDFSNQPQHF. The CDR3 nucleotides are TGTGCCAGCAGGGCGACTGATTTTAGCAATCAGCCCCAGCATTTT. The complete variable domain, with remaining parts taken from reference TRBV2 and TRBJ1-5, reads EPEVTQTPSHQVTQMGQEVILRCVPISNHLYFYWYRQILGQKVEFLVSFYNNEISEKSEIFDDQFSVERPDGSNFTLKIRSTKLEDSAMYFCASRATDFSNQPQHFGDGTRLSIL.

CDR3 sequence reads: CASSFGLQEQFF. CDR3 sequence (DNA): TGTGCCAGCAGTTTTGGCTTACAAGAGCAGTTCTTC. The chain links TRBV28 to TRBJ2-1; no definite D call. The CDR3 is made up of 12 amino acids. Trimming pared 3 bases from V and 10 bases from J, leaving 10 bases between. The germline V gene encodes CDR1 MDHEN and CDR2 SYDVKM.

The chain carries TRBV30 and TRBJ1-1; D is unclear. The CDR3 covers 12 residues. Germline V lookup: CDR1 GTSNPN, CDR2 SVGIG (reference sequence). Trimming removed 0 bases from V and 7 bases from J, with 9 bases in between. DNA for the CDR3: TGTGCCTGGAGTGTACTAGGGCTTGAAGCTTTCTTT. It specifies CAWSVLGLEAFF.

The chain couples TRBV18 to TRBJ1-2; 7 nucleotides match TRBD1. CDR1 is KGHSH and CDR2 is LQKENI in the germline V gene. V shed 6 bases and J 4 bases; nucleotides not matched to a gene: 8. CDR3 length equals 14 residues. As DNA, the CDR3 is TGTGCCAGCTCTCCGACAGGGACCGTCTATGGCTACACCTTC. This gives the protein CASSPTGTVYGYTF.

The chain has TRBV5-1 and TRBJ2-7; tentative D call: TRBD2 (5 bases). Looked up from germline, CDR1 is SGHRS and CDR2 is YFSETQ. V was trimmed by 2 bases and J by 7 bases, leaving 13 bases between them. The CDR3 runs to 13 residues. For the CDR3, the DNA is TGCGCCAGCAGCTTCGCTGAGTCGGGGGAGCAGTACTTC. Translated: CASSFAESGEQYF.

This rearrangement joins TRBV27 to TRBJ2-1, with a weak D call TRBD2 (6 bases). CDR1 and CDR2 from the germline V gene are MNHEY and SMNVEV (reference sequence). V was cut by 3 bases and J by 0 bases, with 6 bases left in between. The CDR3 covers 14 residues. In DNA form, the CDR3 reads TGTGCCAGCAGTTTCGGGAGCTCCTACAATGAGCAGTTCTTC. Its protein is CASSFGSSYNEQFF.

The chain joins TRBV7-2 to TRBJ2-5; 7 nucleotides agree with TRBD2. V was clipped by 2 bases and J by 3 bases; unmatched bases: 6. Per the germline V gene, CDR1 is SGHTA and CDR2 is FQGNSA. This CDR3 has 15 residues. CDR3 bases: TGTGCCAGCAGCTTAACCAGCGGGGTTGAAGAGACCCAGTACTTC. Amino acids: CASSLTSGVEETQYF.

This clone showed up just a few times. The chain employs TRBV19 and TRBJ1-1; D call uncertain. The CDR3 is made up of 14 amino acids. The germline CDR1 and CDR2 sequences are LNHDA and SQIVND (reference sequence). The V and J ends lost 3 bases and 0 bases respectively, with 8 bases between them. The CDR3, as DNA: TGTGCCAGTAGTATCCGAGACATGAACACTGAAGCTTTCTTT. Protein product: CASSIRDMNTEAFF.